This entry lists 6 T cell receptor beta chains sequenced from one sample in a study of early T cells in non-severe SARS-CoV-2 infection. Using its own MiXCR run on the 5' RACE reads, TCRdb lists one record per CDR3 protein. The sample includes 80,000 to 100,000 distinct CDR3 sequences, around an eighth of them seen just once. Sample: whole blood. The source is an adult who was a healthcare worker with PCR-confirmed SARS-CoV-2 infection or an uninfected control (not recorded which).

Only a few counts were recorded for this clonotype. CDR3 coding DNA: TGTGCCAGCAGCTTCTGGGACTTCCTATCCTACGAGCAGTACTTC. It codes for CASSFWDFLSYEQYF. The chain is built from TRBV7-9 and TRBJ2-7; tentatively, D is TRBD2 (6 bases). The CDR3 extends over 15 amino acids. V was pared by 3 bases and J by 1 base, with 13 bases between. Germline-derived CDR1 and CDR2 are SEHNR and FQNEAQ (reference sequence).

This rearrangement joins TRBV29-1 to TRBJ2-3; 7 bases line up with TRBD2. J was trimmed by 2 bases and V by 4 bases; bases with no gene match: 9. Germline V CDR1 and CDR2: SQVTM, ANQGSEA. The CDR3 totals 15 residues. CDR3 bases: TGCAGCGTTGTCGGGACTACATCTTCCACAGATACGCAGTATTTT. Its protein product is CSVVGTTSSTDTQYF.

The sample holds many counts of this clonotype. The chain employs TRBV24-1 and TRBJ2-3; TRBD2 agrees at 10 bases. Germline values: CDR1 KGHDR, CDR2 SFDVKD. Trimming took 9 bases from V and 5 from J; bases not matched to a gene: 10. The CDR3 loop spans 15 amino acids. The CDR3 nucleotides read TGTGCCACCGGCGGAACTAGCGGGGCGGGAGATACGCAGTATTTT. It specifies CATGGTSGAGDTQYF.

This clonotype has a handful of counts. V is TRBV10-2 and J is TRBJ2-7, with D hard to call. The V gene's germline CDR1 is WSHSY and CDR2 SAAADI. V was shortened by 2 bases and J by 9 bases, with 14 bases between the two germline ends. The CDR3 is 13 amino acids. CDR3 DNA: TGCGCCAGCAGTGAGAGGGCAGGAGTTGGGCAGTACTTC. It translates to CASSERAGVGQYF.

This clonotype was seen a handful of times. V is TRBV6-6 and J is TRBJ1-1; unclear D gene. The CDR3 is 14 residues long. Per germline, CDR1 MNHNY and CDR2 SVGAGI (reference sequence). Trimming left V 2 bases short and J 1 base short, with 8 bases between. The CDR3 DNA is TGTGCCAGCAGTTACATTCAATCGAACACTGAAGCTTTCTTT. It yields the protein CASSYIQSNTEAFF.

This clonotype was seen repeatedly, ten times or more. J is TRBJ2-7 and V is TRBV6-2 or TRBV6-3; TRBD1 or TRBD2 may be the D gene (5 bases each). The CDR3 loop spans 12 amino acids. Trimming cost V 2 bases and J 7 bases, with 9 bases left between them. Germline CDR1 reads MNHEY; CDR2 reads SVGEGT. The CDR3 region has the DNA TGTGCCAGCAGTTACGGGGGAAGTGAGCAGTACTTC. This translates into CASSYGGSEQYF.